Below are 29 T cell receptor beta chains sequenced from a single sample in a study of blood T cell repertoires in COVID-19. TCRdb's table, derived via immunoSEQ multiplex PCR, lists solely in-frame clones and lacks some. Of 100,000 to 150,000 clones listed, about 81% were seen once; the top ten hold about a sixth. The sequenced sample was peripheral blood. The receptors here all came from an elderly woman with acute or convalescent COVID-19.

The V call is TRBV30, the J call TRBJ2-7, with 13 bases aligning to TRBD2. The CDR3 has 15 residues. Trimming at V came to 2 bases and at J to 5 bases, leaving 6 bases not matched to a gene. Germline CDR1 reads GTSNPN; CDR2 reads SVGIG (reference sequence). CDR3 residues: CAWSMGTSGEDEQYF. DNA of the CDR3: TGTGCCTGGAGTATGGGGACTAGCGGGGAAGACGAGCAGTACTTC.

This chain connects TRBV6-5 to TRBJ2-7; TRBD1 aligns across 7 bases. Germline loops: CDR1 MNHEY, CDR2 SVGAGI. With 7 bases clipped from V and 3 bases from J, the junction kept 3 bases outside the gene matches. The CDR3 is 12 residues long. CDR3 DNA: TGTGCCAGCACAGGGGGTAGCTACGAGCAGTACTTC. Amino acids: CASTGGSYEQYF.

In DNA form, the CDR3 reads TGTGCCAGCAGTCCCCATGGCGAACTAGCGGGAGTGCAGTTCTTC. As protein: CASSPHGELAGVQFF. This chain uses TRBV27 with TRBJ2-1, with TRBD2 matching 11 bases. The CDR3 covers 15 residues. Germline trimming cut 5 bases from V and 12 bases from J; bases unmatched to any gene: 12. Germline CDR1 is MNHEY and CDR2 is SMNVEV (reference sequence).

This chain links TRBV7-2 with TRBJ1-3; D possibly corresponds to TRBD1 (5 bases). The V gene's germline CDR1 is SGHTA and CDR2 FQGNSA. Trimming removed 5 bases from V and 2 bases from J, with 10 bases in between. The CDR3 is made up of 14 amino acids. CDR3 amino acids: CASSPDSPGNTIYF. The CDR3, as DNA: TGTGCCAGCAGCCCCGACAGTCCTGGAAACACCATATATTTT.

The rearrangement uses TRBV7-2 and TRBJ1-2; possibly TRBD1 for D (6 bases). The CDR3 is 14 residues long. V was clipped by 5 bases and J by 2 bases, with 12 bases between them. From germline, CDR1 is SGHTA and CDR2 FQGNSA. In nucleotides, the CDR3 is TGTGCCAGCAGCCCCGGGAGGGGGAACTATGGCTACACCTTC. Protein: CASSPGRGNYGYTF.

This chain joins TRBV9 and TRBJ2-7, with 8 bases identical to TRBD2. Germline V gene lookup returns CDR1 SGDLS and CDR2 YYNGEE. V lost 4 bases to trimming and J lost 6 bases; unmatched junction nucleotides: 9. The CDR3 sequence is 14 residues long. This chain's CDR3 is CASSTSGSPGEQYF. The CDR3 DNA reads TGTGCCAGCAGCACCAGCGGGAGCCCGGGCGAGCAGTACTTC.

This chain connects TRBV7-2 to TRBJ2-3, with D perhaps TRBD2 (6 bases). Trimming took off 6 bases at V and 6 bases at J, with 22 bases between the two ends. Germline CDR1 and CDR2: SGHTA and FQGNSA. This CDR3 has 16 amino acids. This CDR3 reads CASRPPVTGVGDTQYF. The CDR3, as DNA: TGTGCCAGCAGGCCCCCGGTGACGGGAGTTGGGGATACGCAGTATTTT.

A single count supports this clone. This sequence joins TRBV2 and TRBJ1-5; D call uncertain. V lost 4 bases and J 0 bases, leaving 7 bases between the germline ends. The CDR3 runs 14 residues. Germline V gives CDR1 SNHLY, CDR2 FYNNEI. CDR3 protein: CASSVGNSNQPQHF. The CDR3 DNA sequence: TGTGCCAGCAGTGTGGGCAATAGCAATCAGCCCCAGCATTTT.

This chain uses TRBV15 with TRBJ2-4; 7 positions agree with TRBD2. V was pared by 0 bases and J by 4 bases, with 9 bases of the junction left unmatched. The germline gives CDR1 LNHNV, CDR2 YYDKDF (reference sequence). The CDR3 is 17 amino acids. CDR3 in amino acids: CATSRDAAGRGKNIQYF. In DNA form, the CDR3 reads TGTGCCACCAGCAGAGATGCGGCAGGGAGGGGTAAAAACATTCAGTACTTC.

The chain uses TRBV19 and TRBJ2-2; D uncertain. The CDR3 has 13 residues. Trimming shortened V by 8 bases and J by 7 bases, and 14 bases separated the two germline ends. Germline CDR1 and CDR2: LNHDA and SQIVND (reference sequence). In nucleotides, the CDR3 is TGTGCCAGTGCTAGTAACCACATCGGGGAGCTGTTTTTT. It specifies CASASNHIGELFF. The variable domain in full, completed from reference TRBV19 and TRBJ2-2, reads DGGITQSPKYLFRKEGQNVTLSCEQNLNHDAMYWYRQDPGQGLRLIYYSQIVNDFQKGDIAEGYSVSREKKESFPLTVTSAQKNPTAFYLCASASNHIGELFFGEGSRLTVL.

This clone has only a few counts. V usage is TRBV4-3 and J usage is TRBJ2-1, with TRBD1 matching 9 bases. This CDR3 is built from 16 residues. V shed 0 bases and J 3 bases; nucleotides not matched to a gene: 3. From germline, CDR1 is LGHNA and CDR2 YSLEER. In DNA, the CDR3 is TGCGCCAGCAGCCAAGAGCCGGGACAGGGCTACAATGAGCAGTTCTTC. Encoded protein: CASSQEPGQGYNEQFF.

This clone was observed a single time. The CDR3 protein is CASSQEGTAYGYTF. Written as DNA, the CDR3 is TGTGCCAGCAGCCAAGAGGGGACAGCCTATGGCTACACCTTC. The V gene is TRBV3-1 (or the pseudogene TRBV3-2), the J gene TRBJ1-2, with 7 bases lining up with TRBD1. The CDR3 is 14 amino acids. V dropped 0 bases and J dropped 4; count of bases not matched to a gene: 2. Looked up from germline, CDR1 is LGHDT and CDR2 is YNNKEL (reference sequence).

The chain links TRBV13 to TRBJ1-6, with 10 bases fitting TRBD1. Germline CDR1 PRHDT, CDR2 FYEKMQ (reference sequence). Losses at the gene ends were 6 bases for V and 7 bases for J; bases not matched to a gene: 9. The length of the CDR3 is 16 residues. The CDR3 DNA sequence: TGTGCCAGCAGTCCCAGACAGGGGGCAGGAAATTCACCCCTCCACTTT. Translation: CASSPRQGAGNSPLHF.

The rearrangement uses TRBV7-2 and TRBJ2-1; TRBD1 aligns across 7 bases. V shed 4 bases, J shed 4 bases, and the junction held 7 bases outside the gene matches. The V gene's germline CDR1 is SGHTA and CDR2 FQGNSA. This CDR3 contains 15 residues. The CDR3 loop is CASSWDSSAYNEQFF. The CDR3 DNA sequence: TGTGCCAGCAGCTGGGACAGTTCGGCATACAATGAGCAGTTCTTC. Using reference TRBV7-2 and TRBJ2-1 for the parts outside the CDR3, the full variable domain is GAGVSQSPSNKVTEKGKDVELRCDPISGHTALYWYRQSLGQGLEFLIYFQGNSAPDKSGLPSDRFSAERTGGSVSTLTIQRTQQEDSAVYLCASSWDSSAYNEQFFGPGTRLTVL.

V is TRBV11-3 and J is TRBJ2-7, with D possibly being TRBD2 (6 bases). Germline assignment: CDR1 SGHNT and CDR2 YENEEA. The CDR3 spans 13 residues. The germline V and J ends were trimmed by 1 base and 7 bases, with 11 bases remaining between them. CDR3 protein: CASSLGFRGEQYF. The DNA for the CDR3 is TGTGCCAGCAGCTTAGGTTTTCGGGGGGAGCAGTACTTC.

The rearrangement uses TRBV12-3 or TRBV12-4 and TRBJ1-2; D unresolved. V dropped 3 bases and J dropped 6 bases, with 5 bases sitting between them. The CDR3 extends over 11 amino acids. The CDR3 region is CASSFGDGYTF. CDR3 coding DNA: TGTGCCAGCAGTTTCGGGGATGGCTACACCTTC.

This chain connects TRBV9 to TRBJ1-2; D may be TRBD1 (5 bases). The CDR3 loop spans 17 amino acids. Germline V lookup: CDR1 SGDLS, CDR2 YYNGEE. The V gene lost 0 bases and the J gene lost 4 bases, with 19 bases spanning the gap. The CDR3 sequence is CASSVGNPTENFYGYTF. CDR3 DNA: TGTGCCAGCAGCGTAGGGAACCCGACAGAGAATTTCTATGGCTACACCTTC.

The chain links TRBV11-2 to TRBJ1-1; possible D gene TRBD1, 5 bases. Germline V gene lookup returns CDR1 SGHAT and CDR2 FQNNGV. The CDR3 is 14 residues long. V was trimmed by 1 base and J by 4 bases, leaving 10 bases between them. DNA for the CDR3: TGTGCCAGCAGCTTAGTGACGGGGGGCACTGAAGCTTTCTTT. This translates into CASSLVTGGTEAFF.

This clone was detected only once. CDR3 in amino acids: CASSEYSRGQTEAFF. For the CDR3, the DNA is TGTGCCAGTAGTGAATACAGTAGGGGGCAGACTGAAGCTTTCTTT. The chain is built from TRBV19 and TRBJ1-1; 7 bases are shared with TRBD1. CDR1 and CDR2 (germline): LNHDA, SQIVND (reference sequence). The CDR3 sequence is 15 residues long. Unmatched junction bases numbered 11, after V lost 5 bases and J lost 5 bases.

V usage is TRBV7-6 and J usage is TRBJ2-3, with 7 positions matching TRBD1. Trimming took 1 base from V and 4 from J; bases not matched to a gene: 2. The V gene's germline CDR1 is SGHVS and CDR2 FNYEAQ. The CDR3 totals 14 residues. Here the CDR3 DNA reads TGTGCCAGCAGCTTAGAAGGGGGCCCAGATACGCAGTATTTT. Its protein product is CASSLEGGPDTQYF.

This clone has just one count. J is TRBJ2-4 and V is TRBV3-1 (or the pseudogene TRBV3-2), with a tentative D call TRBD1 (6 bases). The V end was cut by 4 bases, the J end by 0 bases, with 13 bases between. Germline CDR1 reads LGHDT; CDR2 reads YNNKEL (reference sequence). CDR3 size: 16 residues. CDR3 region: CASSPGQKLAKNIQYF. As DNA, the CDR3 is TGTGCCAGCAGCCCCGGACAGAAACTAGCCAAAAACATTCAGTACTTC.

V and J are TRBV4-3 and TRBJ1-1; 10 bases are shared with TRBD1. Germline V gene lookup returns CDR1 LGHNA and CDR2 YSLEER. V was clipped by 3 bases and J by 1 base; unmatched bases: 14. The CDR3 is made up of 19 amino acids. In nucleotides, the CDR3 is TGCGCCAGCAGCCATGACGGACAGGGGGTATCGAAACCGAACACTGAAGCTTTCTTT. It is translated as CASSHDGQGVSKPNTEAFF.

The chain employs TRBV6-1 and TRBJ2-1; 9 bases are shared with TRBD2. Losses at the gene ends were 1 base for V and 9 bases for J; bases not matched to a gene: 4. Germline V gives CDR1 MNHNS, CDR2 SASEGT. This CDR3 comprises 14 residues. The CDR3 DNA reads TGTGCCAGCAGTGAAGTTAGCGGGGGCAGTGAGCAGTTCTTC. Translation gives CASSEVSGGSEQFF.

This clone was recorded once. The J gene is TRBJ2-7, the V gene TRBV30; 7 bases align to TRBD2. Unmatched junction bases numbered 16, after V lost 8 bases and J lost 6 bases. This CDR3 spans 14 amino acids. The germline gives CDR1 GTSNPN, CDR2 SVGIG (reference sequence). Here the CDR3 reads CALEEKLAICEQYF. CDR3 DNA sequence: TGTGCCCTGGAGGAAAAACTAGCGATCTGCGAGCAGTACTTC.

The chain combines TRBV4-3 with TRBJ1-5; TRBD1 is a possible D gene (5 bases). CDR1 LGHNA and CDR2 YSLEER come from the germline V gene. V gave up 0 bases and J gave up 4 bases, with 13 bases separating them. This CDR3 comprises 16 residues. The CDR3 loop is CASSQDSLGLNQPQHF. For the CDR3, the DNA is TGCGCCAGCAGCCAAGATAGCTTGGGACTTAATCAGCCCCAGCATTTT.

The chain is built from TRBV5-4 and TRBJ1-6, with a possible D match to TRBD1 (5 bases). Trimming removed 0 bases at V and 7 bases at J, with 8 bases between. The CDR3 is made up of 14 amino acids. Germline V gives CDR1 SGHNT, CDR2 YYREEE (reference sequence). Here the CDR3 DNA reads TGTGCCAGCAGCTTGGCCAGGGAAAATTCACCCCTCCACTTT. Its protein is CASSLARENSPLHF.

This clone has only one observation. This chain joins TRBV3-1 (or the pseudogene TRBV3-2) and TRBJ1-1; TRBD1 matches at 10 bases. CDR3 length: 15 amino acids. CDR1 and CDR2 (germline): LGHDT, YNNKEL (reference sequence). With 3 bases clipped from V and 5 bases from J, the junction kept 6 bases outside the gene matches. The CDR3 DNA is TGTGCCAGCAGCCACCATCGGACAGGGGGGACTGAAGCTTTCTTT. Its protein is CASSHHRTGGTEAFF.

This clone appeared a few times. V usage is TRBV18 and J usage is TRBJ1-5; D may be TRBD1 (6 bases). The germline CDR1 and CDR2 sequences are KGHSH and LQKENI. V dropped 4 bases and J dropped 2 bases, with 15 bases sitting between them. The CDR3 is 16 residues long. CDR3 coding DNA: TGTGCCAGCTCACGGGAACAGGGCGGACGCAATCAGCCCCAGCATTTT. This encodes CASSREQGGRNQPQHF.

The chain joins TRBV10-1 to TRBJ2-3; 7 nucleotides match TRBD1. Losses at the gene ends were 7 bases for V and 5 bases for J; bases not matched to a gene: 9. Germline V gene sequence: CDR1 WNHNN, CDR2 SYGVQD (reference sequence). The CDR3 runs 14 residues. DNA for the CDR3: TGCGCCAGCAAAGGACAGGCCCAGGAAGATACGCAGTATTTT. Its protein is CASKGQAQEDTQYF.